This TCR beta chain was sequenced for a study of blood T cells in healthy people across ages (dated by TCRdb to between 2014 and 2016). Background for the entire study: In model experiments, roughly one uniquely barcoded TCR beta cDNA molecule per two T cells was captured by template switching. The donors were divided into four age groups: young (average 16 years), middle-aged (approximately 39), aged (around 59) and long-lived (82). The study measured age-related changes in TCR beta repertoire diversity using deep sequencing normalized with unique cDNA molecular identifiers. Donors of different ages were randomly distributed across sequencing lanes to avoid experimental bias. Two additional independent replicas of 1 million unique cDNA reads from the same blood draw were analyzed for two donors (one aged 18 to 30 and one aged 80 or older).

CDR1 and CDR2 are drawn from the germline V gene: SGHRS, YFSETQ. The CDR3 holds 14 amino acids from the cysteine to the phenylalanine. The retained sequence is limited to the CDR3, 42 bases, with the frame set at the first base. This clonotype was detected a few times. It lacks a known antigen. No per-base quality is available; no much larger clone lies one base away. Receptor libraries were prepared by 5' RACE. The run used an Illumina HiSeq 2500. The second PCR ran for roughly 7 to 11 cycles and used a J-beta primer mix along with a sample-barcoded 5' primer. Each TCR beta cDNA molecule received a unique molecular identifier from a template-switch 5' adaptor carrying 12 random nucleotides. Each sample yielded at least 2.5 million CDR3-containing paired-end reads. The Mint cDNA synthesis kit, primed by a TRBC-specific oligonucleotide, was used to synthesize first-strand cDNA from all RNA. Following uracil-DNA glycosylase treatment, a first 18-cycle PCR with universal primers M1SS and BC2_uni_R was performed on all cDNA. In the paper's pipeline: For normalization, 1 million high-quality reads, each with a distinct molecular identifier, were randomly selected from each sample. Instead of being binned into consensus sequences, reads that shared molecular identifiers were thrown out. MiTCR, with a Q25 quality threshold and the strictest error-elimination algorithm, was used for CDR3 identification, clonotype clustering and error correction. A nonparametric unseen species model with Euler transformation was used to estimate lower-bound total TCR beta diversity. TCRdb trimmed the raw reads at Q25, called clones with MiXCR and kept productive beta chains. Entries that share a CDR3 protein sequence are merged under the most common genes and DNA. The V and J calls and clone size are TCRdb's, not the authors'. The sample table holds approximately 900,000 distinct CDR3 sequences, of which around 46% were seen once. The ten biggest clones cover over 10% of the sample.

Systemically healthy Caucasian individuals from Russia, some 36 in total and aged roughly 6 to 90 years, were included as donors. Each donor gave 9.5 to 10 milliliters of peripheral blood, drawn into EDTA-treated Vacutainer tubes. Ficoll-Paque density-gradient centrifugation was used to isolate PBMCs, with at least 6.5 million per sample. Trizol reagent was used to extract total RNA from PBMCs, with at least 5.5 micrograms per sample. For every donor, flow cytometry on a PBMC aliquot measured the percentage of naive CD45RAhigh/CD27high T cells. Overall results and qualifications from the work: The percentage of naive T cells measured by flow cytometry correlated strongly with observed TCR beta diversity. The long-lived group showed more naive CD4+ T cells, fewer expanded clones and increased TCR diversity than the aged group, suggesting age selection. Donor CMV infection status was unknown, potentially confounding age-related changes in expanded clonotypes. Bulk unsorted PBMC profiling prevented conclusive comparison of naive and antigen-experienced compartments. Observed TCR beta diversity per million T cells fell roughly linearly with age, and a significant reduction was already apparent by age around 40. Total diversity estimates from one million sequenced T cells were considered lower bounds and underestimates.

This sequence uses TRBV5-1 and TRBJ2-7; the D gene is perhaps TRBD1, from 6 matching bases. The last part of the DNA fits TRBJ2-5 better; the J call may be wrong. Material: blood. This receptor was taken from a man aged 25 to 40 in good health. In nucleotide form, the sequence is TGCGCCAGCAGCTTGACAGGGAGTCGGGAGACCCAGTACTTC. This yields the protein CASSLTGSRETQYF.